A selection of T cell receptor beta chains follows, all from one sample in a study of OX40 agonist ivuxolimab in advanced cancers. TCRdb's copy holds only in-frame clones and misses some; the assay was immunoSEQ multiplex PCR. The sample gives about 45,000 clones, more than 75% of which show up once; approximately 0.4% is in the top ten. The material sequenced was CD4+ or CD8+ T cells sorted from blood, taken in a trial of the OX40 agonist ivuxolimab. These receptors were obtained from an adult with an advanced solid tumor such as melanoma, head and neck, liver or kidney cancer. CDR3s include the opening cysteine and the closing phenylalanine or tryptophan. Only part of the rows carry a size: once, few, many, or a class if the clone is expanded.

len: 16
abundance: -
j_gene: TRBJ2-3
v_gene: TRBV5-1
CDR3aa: CASSPEGTSGGDTQYF

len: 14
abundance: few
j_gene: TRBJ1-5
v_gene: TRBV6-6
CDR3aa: CASNRGSYDQPQHF

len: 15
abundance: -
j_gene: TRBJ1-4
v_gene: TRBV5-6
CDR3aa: CASSEDGRGNEKLFF

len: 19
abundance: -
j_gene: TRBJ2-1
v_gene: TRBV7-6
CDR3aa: CASSPWDRDSPISYNEQFF

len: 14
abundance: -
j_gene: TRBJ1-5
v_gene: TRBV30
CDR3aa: CAWGTGESNQPQHF

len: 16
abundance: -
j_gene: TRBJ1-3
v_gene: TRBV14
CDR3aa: CASSRPGLVTGNTIYF

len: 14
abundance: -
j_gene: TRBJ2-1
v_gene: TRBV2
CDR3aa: CASTPGTIYNEQFF

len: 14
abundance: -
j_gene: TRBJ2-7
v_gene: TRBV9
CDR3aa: CASSVIAGFGEQYF

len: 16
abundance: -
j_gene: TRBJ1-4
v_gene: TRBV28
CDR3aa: CASRAWGREEDEKLFF

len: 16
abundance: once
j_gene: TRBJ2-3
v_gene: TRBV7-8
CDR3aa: CASSPSRPLGTDTQYF

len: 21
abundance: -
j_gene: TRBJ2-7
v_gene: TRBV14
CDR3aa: CASSRAGFSKPGQGSPYEQYF

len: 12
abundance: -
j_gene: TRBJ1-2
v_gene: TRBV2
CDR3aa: CTGAKGDYGYTF

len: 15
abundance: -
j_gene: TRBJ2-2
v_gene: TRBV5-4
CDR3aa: CASSLFGRSTGELFF

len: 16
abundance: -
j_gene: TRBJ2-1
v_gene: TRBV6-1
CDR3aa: CASSEGMASGSTEQFF

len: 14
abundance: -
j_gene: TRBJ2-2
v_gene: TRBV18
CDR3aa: CASKQGRDTGELFF

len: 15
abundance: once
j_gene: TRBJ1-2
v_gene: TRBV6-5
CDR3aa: CASRLDRGSNYGYTF

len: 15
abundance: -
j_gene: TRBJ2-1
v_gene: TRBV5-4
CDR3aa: CASSLDLAGYNEQFF

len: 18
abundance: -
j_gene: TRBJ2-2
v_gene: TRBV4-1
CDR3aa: CASSQERVDRGHIGELFF

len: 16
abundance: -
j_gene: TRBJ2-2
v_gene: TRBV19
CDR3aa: CASSSTGGMNTGELFF

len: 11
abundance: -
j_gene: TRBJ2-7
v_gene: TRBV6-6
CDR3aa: CASSHRGSGYF

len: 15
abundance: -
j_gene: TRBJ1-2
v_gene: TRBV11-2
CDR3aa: CASSLDLGGGYGYTF

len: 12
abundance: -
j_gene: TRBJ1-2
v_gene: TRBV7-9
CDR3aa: CASSSRRDGYTF

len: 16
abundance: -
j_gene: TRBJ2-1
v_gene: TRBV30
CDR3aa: CAWSTAGVSSYNEQFF

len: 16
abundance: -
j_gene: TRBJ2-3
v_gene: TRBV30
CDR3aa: CAWSPWGGAVTDTQYF

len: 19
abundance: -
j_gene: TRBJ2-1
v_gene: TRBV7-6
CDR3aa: CASSLVDWTSGSSYNEQFF

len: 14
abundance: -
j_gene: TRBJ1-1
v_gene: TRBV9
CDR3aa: CASSVALGTRGAFF

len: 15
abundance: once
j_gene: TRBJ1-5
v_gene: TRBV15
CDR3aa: CATSSIQGAWQPQHF

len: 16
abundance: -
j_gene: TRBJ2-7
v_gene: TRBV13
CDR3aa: CASRPYGTSRYYEQYF

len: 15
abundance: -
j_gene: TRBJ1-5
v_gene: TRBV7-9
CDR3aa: CASSQTGGEDQPQHF

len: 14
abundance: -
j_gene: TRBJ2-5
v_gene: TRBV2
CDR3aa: CASSEGVVVETQYF

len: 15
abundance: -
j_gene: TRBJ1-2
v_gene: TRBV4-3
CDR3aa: CASSQEIGGSYGYTF

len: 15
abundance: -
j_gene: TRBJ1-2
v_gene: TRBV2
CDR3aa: CASSEALGRFYGYTF

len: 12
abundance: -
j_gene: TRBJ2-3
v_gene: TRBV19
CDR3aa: CASRSGGDTQYF

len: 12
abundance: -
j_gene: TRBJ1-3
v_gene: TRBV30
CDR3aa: CATFPGGGTIYF

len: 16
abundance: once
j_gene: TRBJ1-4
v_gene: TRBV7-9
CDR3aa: CASSLTGGSGNEKLFF

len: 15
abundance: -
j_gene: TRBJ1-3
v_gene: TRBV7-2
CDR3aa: CASSLDRGGGNTIYF

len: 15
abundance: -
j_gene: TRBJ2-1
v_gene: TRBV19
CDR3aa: CASSMRTDSYNEQFF

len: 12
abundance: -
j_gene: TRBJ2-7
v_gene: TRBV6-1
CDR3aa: CASSELHDEQYF

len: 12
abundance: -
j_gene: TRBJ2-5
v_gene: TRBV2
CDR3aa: CASRHRQETQYF

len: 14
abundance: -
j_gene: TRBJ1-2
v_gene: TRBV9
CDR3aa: CASSSAGTDLNYTF

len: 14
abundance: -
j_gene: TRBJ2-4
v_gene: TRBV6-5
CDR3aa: CASRPRGAQNIQYF

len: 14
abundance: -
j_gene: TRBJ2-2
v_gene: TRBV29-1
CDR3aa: CSVAGLGGTGELFF

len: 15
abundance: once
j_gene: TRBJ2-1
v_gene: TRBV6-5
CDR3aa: CASRPPTSGYNEQFF

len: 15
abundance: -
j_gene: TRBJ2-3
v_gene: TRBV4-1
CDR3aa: CASSQEEVGTDTQYF

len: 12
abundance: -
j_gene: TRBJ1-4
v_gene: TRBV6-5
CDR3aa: CASSNGGEKLFF

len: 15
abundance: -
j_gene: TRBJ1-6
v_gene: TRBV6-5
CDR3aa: CASSYSTSYNSPLHF

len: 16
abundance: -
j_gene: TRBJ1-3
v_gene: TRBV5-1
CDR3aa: CASSLGTGSSGNTIYF